The rows below give T cell receptor beta chains drawn from one sample of a study of cytomegalovirus exposure and HLA in healthy donors. Method: immunoSEQ multiplex PCR; TCRdb's copy keeps in-frame clones and lacks some. The sample has about 150,000 clones, 60% to 75% seen once. Sequenced sample: PBMCs. The receptor source for this set is a man between 18 and 29 years old in good health and CMV-seronegative. CDR3s include the opening cysteine and the closing phenylalanine or tryptophan. The D gene is left open where the match is weak. Not all rows give a size; the values are once, few, many and, for expanded clones, a class.

CDR3	DNA	V	J	D	length	size
CASSLVGGGAREQYF	TGTGCCAGCAGCTTAGTTGGCGGGGGGGCGAGAGAGCAGTACTTC	TRBV7-2	TRBJ2-7	TRBD2	15	.
CAWSRVNTEAFF	TGTGCCTGGAGCCGGGTGAACACTGAAGCTTTCTTT	TRBV30	TRBJ1-1	.	12	.
CASSQEGAGTGELFF	TGTGCCAGCAGCCAAGAGGGGGCCGGCACCGGGGAGCTGTTTTTT	TRBV7-6	TRBJ2-2	TRBD1	15	once
CASSPPDRGATEAFF	TGCGCCAGCAGCCCACCCGACAGGGGAGCGACTGAAGCTTTCTTT	TRBV5-1	TRBJ1-1	TRBD1	15	few
CSVEGTSIPSSYNEQFF	TGCAGCGTTGAAGGGACAAGCATCCCTAGCTCCTACAATGAGCAGTTCTTC	TRBV29-1	TRBJ2-1	.	17	.
CASRRDRGTTGELFF	TGTGCCAGCAGGCGGGACAGGGGAACGACCGGGGAGCTGTTTTTT	TRBV27	TRBJ2-2	TRBD1	15	.
CASHSSGGANEQFF	TGTGCCAGCCATAGTAGCGGGGGGGCGAATGAGCAGTTCTTC	TRBV6-5	TRBJ2-1	TRBD2	14	.
CASHRGRSYGYTF	TGTGCCAGTCACAGGGGGCGAAGCTATGGCTACACCTTC	TRBV6-5	TRBJ1-2	TRBD1	13	.
CSVQVTSGVLDTQYF	TGCAGCGTTCAAGTGACTAGCGGGGTCTTAGATACGCAGTATTTT	TRBV29-1	TRBJ2-3	TRBD2	15	.
CASSLGKNNQPQHF	TGTGCCAGCAGCTTAGGTAAAAACAATCAGCCCCAGCATTTT	TRBV11-2	TRBJ1-5	.	14	.
CASVGDRGMLASTDTQYF	TGTGCCAGCGTCGGTGACAGGGGTATGTTGGCTAGCACAGATACGCAGTATTTT	TRBV5-6	TRBJ2-3	TRBD1	18	.
CASSFTVNTEAFF	TGTGCCAGCAGCTTTACGGTGAACACTGAAGCTTTCTTT	TRBV7-2	TRBJ1-1	.	13	.
CASSPATQQNTEAFF	TGTGCCAGCAGCCCCGCGACACAGCAGAACACTGAAGCTTTCTTT	TRBV7-9	TRBJ1-1	.	15	.
CASRKDVGGNQPQHF	TGTGCTAGCAGGAAAGATGTAGGGGGCAATCAGCCCCAGCATTTT	TRBV7-7	TRBJ1-5	.	15	.
CASSLGWSGQPQHF	TGCGCCAGCAGCTTGGGGTGGTCCGGTCAGCCCCAGCATTTT	TRBV5-1	TRBJ1-5	.	14	.
CASSRGLNNYNEQFF	TGTGCCAGCAGCCGCGGACTAAATAACTACAATGAGCAGTTCTTC	TRBV5-6	TRBJ2-1	.	15	.
CASSYERGGQYF	TGTGCCAGCAGTTACGAGCGGGGCGGCCAGTACTTC	TRBV6-6	TRBJ2-5	TRBD2	12	.
CASRSGQGTEAFF	TGCGCCAGCAGATCCGGACAGGGCACTGAAGCTTTCTTT	TRBV5-1	TRBJ1-1	TRBD1	13	once
CASRDTHTYNEQFF	TGTGCCAGCCGGGACACCCACACTTACAATGAGCAGTTCTTC	TRBV10-3	TRBJ2-1	.	14	.
CASSKFAGQGRETQYF	TGTGCCAGTAGTAAATTCGCGGGCCAGGGGAGAGAGACCCAGTACTTC	TRBV19	TRBJ2-5	.	16	.
CASSPRGGKSTNEKLFF	TGTGCCAGCTCACCCCGCGGGGGGAAGTCAACTAATGAAAAACTGTTTTTT	TRBV18	TRBJ1-4	.	17	.
CASSVGAGGFQPQHF	TGTGCCAGCAGCGTAGGGGCAGGAGGGTTTCAGCCCCAGCATTTT	TRBV9	TRBJ1-5	.	15	.
CAITGDTTNEKLFF	TGTGCCATCACCGGGGATACAACTAATGAAAAACTGTTTTTT	TRBV28	TRBJ1-4	.	14	.
CASRRGMRQGTYNEQFF	TGTGCCAGTAGACGGGGAATGAGACAGGGGACCTACAATGAGCAGTTCTTC	TRBV19	TRBJ2-1	TRBD1	17	.
CASSLRGGQGQPQHF	TGTGCCAGCAGCTTAAGGGGGGGGCAGGGGCAGCCCCAGCATTTT	TRBV7-2	TRBJ1-5	.	15	few
CASSPGTGETQYF	TGTGCCAGCAGTCCCGGGACTGGGGAGACCCAGTACTTC	TRBV6-5	TRBJ2-5	.	13	.
CASSLPPGGSGANGLTF	TGTGCCAGCAGTTTGCCCCCGGGGGGCTCTGGGGCCAACGGCCTGACTTTC	TRBV28	TRBJ2-6	.	17	.
CATSSWTVSMNTEAFF	TGTGCCACCAGCTCTTGGACAGTTTCAATGAACACTGAAGCTTTCTTT	TRBV15	TRBJ1-1	.	16	.
CAISPLGTGREGYGYTF	TGTGCCATCAGTCCCCTCGGGACAGGGCGAGAGGGCTATGGCTACACCTTC	TRBV10-3	TRBJ1-2	TRBD1	17	.
CASSSGPGGAGTGELFF	TGTGCCAGCAGCTCGGGCCCAGGGGGCGCGGGCACCGGGGAGCTGTTTTTT	TRBV9	TRBJ2-2	TRBD1	17	.
CASSRPGTEAFF	TGTGCCAGCAGCCGCCCGGGGACTGAAGCTTTCTTT	TRBV7-6	TRBJ1-1	.	12	.
CASRYREPEAFF	TGTGCCAGCAGGTACCGCGAACCTGAAGCTTTCTTT	TRBV2	TRBJ1-1	.	12	.
CSVGAPGQGANTEAFF	TGCAGCGTTGGAGCTCCGGGACAGGGGGCGAACACTGAAGCTTTCTTT	TRBV29-1	TRBJ1-1	TRBD1	16	.
CATLWEGHEQYF	TGTGCCACCCTCTGGGAGGGCCACGAGCAGTACTTC	TRBV6-1	TRBJ2-7	TRBD2	12	few
CASSSGQTGNTEAFF	TGCGCCAGCAGCTCCGGACAGACTGGGAACACTGAAGCTTTCTTT	TRBV5-1	TRBJ1-1	.	15	few
CASSQGTFGAGKLFF	TGCGCCAGCAGCCAGGGGACATTTGGGGCAGGAAAACTGTTTTTT	TRBV5-1	TRBJ1-4	.	15	.
CASSLPLEDTQYF	TGTGCCAGCAGCCTTCCCCTGGAGGATACGCAGTATTTT	TRBV7-9	TRBJ2-3	.	13	.
CASSEARGASNQPQHF	TGTGCCAGCAGTGAAGCGCGGGGGGCGAGCAATCAGCCCCAGCATTTT	TRBV6-1	TRBJ1-5	.	16	.
CASSRTAGAGANVLTF	TGCGCCAGCAGCCGGACGGCGGGGGCTGGGGCCAACGTCCTGACTTTC	TRBV5-1	TRBJ2-6	TRBD2	16	few
CASSLAPRRNEKLFF	TGTGCCAGCAGTTTAGCTCCCCGGCGCAATGAAAAACTGTTTTTT	TRBV6-5	TRBJ1-4	.	15	once
CASSLAAVPNYGYTF	TGTGCCAGCAGCTTAGCTGCAGTTCCTAACTATGGCTACACCTTC	TRBV7-2	TRBJ1-2	.	15	.
CASSLSVQFVRGNTDTQYF	TGTGCCAGCAGCTTATCGGTCCAGTTTGTCAGGGGCAACACAGATACGCAGTATTTT	TRBV7-3	TRBJ2-3	.	19	.